This is a list of T cell receptor beta chains from one sample in a study of post-analysis software for immune sequencing data. MiXCR was run by TCRdb on the PCR reads, yielding one entry per CDR3 protein. The table shows about 770,000 distinct CDR3 sequences, with roughly 46% occurring only once. Sequencing input: blood. The source is a girl aged 5-17 years with multiple sclerosis. CDR3s leave out the opening cysteine and the closing phenylalanine or tryptophan.

SVGRVGNEQY	TRBV29-1	TRBJ2-7
ASSLWAEADQPQH	TRBV7-2	TRBJ1-5
AGSGGENIQY	TRBV3-1	TRBJ2-4
ASSHYLYRGEQF	TRBV7-9	TRBJ2-1
AISAGLATTYNEQF	TRBV10-3	TRBJ2-1
ASSQTSTIGNEQF	TRBV3-1	TRBJ2-1
ASTLGTLSYNEQF	TRBV7-2	TRBJ2-1
ASSTVRGAYGYT	TRBV11-2	TRBJ1-2
SGAGTGGSGGHLNNEQF	TRBV29-1	TRBJ2-1
ASSHLFEGYFGYT	TRBV4-1	TRBJ1-2
ASSTDWSGTNEQF	TRBV6-1	-
ASSSTGKNYEQY	TRBV3-1	TRBJ2-7
ASSYSMRGRTEAF	TRBV6-5	TRBJ1-1
ASSGQGAREQY	TRBV12-3/TRBV12-4	TRBJ2-4
ASSSKRGGAGANVLT	TRBV6-6	TRBJ2-6
ATSISGYNSPLH	TRBV15	TRBJ1-6
ASSESGITLQETQY	TRBV2	TRBJ2-5
ASSQGVAGAYEQY	TRBV7-2	-
SAREYEGYSETQY	TRBV20-1	TRBJ2-5
ASSRREDYYNEQF	TRBV4-2	TRBJ2-1
SAAQRTNYGYT	TRBV20-1	TRBJ1-2
ASSLQPQRPDTQY	TRBV3-1	TRBJ2-3
ASSEYFPQGEETEAF	TRBV25-1	TRBJ1-1
ASSYWGEIDQPQH	TRBV6-2/TRBV6-3	TRBJ1-5
ASSQARQGSQAETQY	TRBV14	-
ASSWRTSGRAESYNEQF	TRBV5-1	TRBJ2-1
ASSTYRGGEKLF	TRBV6-1	TRBJ1-4
ASSSGTTLYEQY	TRBV7-9	TRBJ2-7
ASSFEGTGVSYEQY	TRBV12-3/TRBV12-4	TRBJ2-7
ASSLGRGSGETQY	TRBV5-4	TRBJ2-5
ASSDSGSRANEQF	TRBV25-1	TRBJ2-1